This entry concerns a single T cell receptor beta chain. Its specificity is unknown. The PCR made use of 60 Vbeta and 13 Jbeta primers. TCRdb keeps only in-frame clones here, not all; method: immunoSEQ multiplex PCR. The sample consists of about 160,000 clones, about 80% of them appearing once. This sample is drawn from a study of cytomegalovirus exposure and HLA in healthy donors. Germline CDR1 is SGHVS and CDR2 is FQNEAQ. V trimming: 1 base; J trimming: 8 bases; junction bases outside the gene matches: 5. The CDR3 is 16 amino acids. Study-level findings and limits: Per a later analysis, HLA-associated TCR beta chains showed more clonal expansion than other, equally common TCR beta chains.

The chain employs TRBV7-8 and TRBJ2-1; 13 positions match TRBD2. The sequenced sample was PBMCs. This clonotype originated in a middle-aged man in good health and CMV-seropositive. The CDR3 nucleotides are TGTGCCAGCAGCTTAGGGACTAGCGGGAGTTCGGATGAGCAGTTCTTC. This gives the protein CASSLGTSGSSDEQFF.